Below, one TCR beta chain is given with its context. The record originates from a study of shared T cell receptors in the human thymus. Assay: immunoSEQ multiplex PCR; the TCRdb copy retains only in-frame clones and omits some. The sample consists of approximately 580,000 clones, 75% to 80% of them appearing once. This CDR3 has 14 residues. V lost 4 bases, J lost 0 bases, and 10 bases lay in between. Germline CDR1 reads SGHDN; CDR2 reads FVKESK. These sequences were also reported in another study, on human thymus T cells. That source reports: Thymic resections from corrective heart surgery supplied the tissue. Gene usage (both V and J) appeared biased in thymic and blood repertoires. In unrelated individuals, thymic repertoires overlapped highly, according to related research.

The sequence came from a boy younger than two with a congenital heart defect. The gene calls are TRBV14 and TRBJ2-7, with D perhaps matching TRBD2 (6 bases). Sequences were obtained from thymocytes. The CDR3 here is CASSPRRDSYEQYF. CDR3 nucleotides: TGTGCCAGCAGCCCCAGGAGGGACTCCTACGAGCAGTACTTC.